This TCR beta chain was captured by sequencing in a study of T cell repertoires in cytomegalovirus infection. From the reads, TCRdb called clonotypes with MiXCR, one entry per CDR3 protein. This sample carries 150,000 to 180,000 distinct CDR3 sequences, about a quarter of them seen once, and the ten largest clones take approximately 11%. This clonotype showed up just a few times. Germline values: CDR1 SQVTM, CDR2 ANQGSEA. The CDR3 is 12 amino acids. V was cut by 4 bases and J by 1 base, with 7 bases left in between. The sequence derives from a human donor in good health (CMV status not recorded). Some clones in this sample may be carry-over from other donors' samples. The specimen was PBMCs. V and J are TRBV29-1 and TRBJ2-5; D remains unclear. CDR3 amino acids: CSVGVGQETQYF. CDR3 coding DNA: TGCAGCGTTGGGGTCGGCCAAGAGACCCAGTACTTC.